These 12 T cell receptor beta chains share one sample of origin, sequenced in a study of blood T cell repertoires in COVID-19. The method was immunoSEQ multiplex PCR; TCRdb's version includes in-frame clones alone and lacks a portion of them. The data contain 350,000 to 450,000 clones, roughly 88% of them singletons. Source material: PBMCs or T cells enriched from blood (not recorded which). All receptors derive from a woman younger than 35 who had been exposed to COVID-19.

CDR3 protein: CASLERSSGSYGYTF. The CDR3 DNA follows: TGCGCCAGCCTCGAGAGGAGTTCAGGGTCGTATGGCTACACCTTC. V gene TRBV10-1 combines with J gene TRBJ1-2; D may be TRBD1 (5 bases). The V end lost 8 bases, the J end lost 5 bases, and 21 bases lay between the germline ends. This CDR3 is 15 amino acids long. Germline V gives CDR1 WNHNN, CDR2 SYGVQD (reference sequence).

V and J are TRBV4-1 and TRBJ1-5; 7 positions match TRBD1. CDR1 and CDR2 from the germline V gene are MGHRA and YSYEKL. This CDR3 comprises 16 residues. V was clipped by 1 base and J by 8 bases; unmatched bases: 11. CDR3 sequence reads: CASSQGPGQVEKPQHF. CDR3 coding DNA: TGCGCCAGCAGCCAAGGTCCAGGACAGGTTGAGAAGCCCCAGCATTTT.

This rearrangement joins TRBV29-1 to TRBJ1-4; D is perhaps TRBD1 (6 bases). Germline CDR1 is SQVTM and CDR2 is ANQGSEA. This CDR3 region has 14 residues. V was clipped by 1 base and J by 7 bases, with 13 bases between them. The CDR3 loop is CSVEGGGVGEKLFF. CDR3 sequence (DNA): TGCAGCGTTGAAGGAGGGGGTGTCGGTGAAAAACTGTTTTTT.

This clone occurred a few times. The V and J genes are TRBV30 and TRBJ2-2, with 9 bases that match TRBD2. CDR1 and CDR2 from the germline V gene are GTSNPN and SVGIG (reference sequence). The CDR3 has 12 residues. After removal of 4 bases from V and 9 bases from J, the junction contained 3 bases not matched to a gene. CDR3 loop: CAWIGLARELFF. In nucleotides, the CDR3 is TGTGCCTGGATCGGACTAGCGAGGGAGCTGTTTTTT. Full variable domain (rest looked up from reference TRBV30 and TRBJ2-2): SQTIHQWPATLVQPVGSPLSLECTVEGTSNPNLYWYRQAAGRGLQLLFYSVGIGQISSEVPQNLSASRPQDRQFILSSKKLLLSDSGFYLCAWIGLARELFFGEGSRLTVL.

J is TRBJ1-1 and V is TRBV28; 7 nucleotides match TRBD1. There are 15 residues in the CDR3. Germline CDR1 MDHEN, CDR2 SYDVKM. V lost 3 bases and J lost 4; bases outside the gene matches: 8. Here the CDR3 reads CASSFLTGVGTEAFF. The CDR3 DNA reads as TGTGCCAGCAGTTTCCTCACAGGGGTAGGCACTGAAGCTTTCTTT.

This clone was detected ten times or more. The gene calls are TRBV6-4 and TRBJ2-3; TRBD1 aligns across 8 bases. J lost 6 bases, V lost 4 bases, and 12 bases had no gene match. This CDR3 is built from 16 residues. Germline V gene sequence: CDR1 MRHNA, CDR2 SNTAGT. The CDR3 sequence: CASSAEGTGARDTQYF. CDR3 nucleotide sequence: TGTGCCAGCAGTGCCGAGGGGACAGGAGCGCGGGATACGCAGTATTTT.

CDR3 DNA sequence: TGCAGCGTTGTACCCGACAGGGGGAACGGCTACACCTTC. Protein: CSVVPDRGNGYTF. The chain employs TRBV29-1 and TRBJ1-2, with 9 bases that match TRBD1. Germline V CDR1 and CDR2: SQVTM, ANQGSEA. The CDR3 extends over 13 amino acids. J was trimmed by 8 bases and V by 4 bases; bases with no gene match: 8.

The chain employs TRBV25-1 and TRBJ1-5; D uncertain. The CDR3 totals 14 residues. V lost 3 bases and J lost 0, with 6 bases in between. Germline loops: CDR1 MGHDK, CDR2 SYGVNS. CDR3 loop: CASSDGGSNQPQHF. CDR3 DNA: TGTGCCAGCAGTGACGGAGGTAGCAATCAGCCCCAGCATTTT.

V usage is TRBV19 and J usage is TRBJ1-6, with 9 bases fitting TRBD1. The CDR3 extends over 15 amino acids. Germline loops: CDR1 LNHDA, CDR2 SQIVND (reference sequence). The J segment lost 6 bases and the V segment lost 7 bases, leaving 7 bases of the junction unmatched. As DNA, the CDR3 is TGTGCCAGTACCACGGGACAGGGACCTAATTCACCCCTCCACTTT. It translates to CASTTGQGPNSPLHF. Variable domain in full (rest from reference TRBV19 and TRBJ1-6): DGGITQSPKYLFRKEGQNVTLSCEQNLNHDAMYWYRQDPGQGLRLIYYSQIVNDFQKGDIAEGYSVSREKKESFPLTVTSAQKNPTAFYLCASTTGQGPNSPLHFGNGTRLTVT.

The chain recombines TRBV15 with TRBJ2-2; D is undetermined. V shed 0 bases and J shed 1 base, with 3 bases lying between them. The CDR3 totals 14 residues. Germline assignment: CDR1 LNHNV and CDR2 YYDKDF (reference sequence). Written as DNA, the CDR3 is TGTGCCACCAGCAGAGACGGGAACACCGGGGAGCTGTTTTTT. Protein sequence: CATSRDGNTGELFF.

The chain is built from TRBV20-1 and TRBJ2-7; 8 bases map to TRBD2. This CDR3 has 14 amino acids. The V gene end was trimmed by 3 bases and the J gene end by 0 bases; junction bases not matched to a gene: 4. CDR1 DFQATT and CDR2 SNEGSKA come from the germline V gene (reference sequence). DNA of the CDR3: TGCAGTGCTAGTGGCGGGGGGCTCTCCTACGAGCAGTACTTC. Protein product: CSASGGGLSYEQYF.

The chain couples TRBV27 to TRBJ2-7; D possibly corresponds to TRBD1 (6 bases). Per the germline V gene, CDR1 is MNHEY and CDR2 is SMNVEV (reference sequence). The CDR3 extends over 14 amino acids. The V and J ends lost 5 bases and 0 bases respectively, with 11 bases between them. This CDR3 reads CASSAGQSSYEQYF. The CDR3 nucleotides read TGTGCCAGCAGTGCCGGACAGAGCTCCTACGAGCAGTACTTC.